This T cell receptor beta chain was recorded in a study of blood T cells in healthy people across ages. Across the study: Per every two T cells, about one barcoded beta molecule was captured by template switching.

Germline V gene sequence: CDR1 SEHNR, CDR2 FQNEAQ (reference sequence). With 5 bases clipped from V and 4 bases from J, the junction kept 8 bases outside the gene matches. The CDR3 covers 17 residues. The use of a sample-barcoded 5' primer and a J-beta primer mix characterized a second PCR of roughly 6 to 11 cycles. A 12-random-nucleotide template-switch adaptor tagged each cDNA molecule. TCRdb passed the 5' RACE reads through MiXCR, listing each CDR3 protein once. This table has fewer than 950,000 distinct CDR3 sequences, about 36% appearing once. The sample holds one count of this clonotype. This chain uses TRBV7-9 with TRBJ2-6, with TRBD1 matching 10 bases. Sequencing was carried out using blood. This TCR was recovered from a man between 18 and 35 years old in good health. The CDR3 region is CASSPVTGGSGANVLTF. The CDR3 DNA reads TGTGCCAGCAGCCCCGTGACAGGGGGCTCCGGGGCCAACGTCCTGACTTTC.